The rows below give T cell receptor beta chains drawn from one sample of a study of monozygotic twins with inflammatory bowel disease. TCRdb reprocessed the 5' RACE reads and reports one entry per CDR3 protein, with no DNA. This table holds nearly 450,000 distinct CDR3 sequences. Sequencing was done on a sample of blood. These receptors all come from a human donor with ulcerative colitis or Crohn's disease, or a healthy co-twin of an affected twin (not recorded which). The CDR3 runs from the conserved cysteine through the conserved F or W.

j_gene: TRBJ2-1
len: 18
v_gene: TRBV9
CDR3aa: CASSPRALTGTLYNEQFF

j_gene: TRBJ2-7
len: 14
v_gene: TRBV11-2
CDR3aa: CASRQPGQGHEQYF

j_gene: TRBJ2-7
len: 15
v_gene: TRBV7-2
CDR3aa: CASSPRQGSPYEQYF

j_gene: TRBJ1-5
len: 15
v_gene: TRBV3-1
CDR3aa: CASSQMTGVGQPQHF

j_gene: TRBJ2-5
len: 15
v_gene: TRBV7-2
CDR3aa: CASSLTTDLQETQYF

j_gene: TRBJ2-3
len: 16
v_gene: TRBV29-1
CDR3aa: CSVEEGAGTSGDTQYF

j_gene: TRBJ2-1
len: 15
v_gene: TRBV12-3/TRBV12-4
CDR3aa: CASSPGLDLHNEQFF

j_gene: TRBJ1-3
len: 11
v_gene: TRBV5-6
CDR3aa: CASVSGNTIYF

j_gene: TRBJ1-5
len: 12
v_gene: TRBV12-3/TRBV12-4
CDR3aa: CASTLSNQPQHF

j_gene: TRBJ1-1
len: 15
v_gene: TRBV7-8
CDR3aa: CASSLVQGVQTEAFF

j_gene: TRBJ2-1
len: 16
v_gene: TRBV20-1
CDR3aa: CSAPGGAGDLYNEQFF

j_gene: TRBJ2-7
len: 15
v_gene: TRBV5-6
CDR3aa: CASSLGSGRSYEQYF

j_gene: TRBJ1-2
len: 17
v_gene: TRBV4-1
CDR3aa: CASSHLGTAKANYGYTF

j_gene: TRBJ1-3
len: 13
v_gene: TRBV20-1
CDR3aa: CSATGQSGNTIYF

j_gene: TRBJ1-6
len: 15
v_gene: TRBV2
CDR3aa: CASNRGTSNNSPLHF

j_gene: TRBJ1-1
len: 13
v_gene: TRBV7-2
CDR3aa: CASSSLDRTEAFF

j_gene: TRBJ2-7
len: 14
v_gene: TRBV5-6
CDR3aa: CASSFTGAIYEQYF

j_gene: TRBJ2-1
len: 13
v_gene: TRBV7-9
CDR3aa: CASSPAGGAEQFF

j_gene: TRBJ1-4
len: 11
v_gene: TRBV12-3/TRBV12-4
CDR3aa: CASSLREKLFF

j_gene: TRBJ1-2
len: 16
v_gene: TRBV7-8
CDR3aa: CASSLVVGGGQYGYTF

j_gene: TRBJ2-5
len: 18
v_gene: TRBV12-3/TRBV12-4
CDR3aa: CASSPTSGGAVTIKTQYF

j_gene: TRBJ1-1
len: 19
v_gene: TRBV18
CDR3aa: CASSPQGQTGGGGNTEAFF

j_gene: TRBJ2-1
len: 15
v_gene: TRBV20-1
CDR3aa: CSAPLGLAAYNEQFF

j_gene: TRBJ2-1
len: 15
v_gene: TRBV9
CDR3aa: CASSSVGSSYNEQFF

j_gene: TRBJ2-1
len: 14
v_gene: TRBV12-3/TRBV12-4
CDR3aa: CASSAGRYYNEQFF

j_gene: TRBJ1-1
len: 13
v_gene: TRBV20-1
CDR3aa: CSARDLRGTEAFF

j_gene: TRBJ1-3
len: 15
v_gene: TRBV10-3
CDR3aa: CAISNGQPSGNTIYF

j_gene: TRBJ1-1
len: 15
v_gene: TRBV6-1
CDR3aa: CAVRSPGQGGTDAFF

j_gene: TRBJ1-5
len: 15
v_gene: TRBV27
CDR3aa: CASSHKGQGDQPQHF

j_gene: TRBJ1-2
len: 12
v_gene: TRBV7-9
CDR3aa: CASSLNYYGYTF

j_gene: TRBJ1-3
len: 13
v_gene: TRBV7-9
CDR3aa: CASREDVGNTIYF